This entry is about one T cell receptor beta chain. The clone's antigen remains unknown. No base qualities exist here, and no much larger clone lies one base off it. RNA was extracted using the RNeasy kit, and 0.5 to 1 microgram was reverse transcribed with random hexamers. The immunoSEQ multiplex PCR assay, covering 54 Vbeta and 13 Jbeta segments, was used to amplify TCR beta CDR3 regions. PCR amplification bias was corrected by using a synthetic template baseline for primer optimization and computational correction. Per the authors' processing: Reads were annotated to V, D and J genes according to IMGT and were analyzed with immunoSEQ Analyzer, with only productive sequences retained. Clonality was computed as one minus Shannon entropy normalized by log2 of the number of productive unique sequences. Public and private clones were assessed among the 100 most prevalent clones of each patient and control. Clones were defined as Susac-specific if absent from the healthy and MS cohorts, from some 1,000 published viral clones and from other ImmuneACCESS disease sequences. In TCRdb, the public reads were trimmed at Q25 with fastp and aligned with MiXCR, with productive beta chains retained. Every distinct CDR3 protein forms one entry, paired with its most common genes and DNA. TCRdb, not the original authors, processed these V and J calls. The sample profile shows around 80,000 distinct CDR3 sequences; roughly 92% of them were found once. 0.35% to 0.55% of the sample is held by the ten biggest clonotypes.

The data originate from a study of CD8 T cells in Susac syndrome (dated by TCRdb to about 2019). For the study in its entirety: Among the Susac syndrome patients who were sequenced, clinically active disease was present in six and clinical remission was observed in roughly eight. The study used repertoire sequencing to test whether antigen drove CD8+ T cell activation and differentiation in Susac syndrome. At blood withdrawal, Susac syndrome patients were either therapy-naive, taking corticosteroids (in some cases with IVIg as well), or taking IVIg alone. The study compared CD8+ T cell repertoire clonality among roughly eleven healthy donors, some 14 Susac syndrome patients and roughly 16 multiple sclerosis patients.

Results the study describes overall, beyond this receptor: In the total CD8+ and CD8+ TEMRA repertoires, over 15 and five Susac-specific public clones, respectively, were identified. The study acknowledged that relatively few individuals were included in the TCR sequencing and HLA analysis. Susac syndrome CD8+ repertoires showed clonal expansion, highest in CD8+ TEMRA cells and greater in clinically active than remitting patients.

Its CDR3 holds 14 amino acids, cysteine through phenylalanine. Only CDR3 DNA is held: 42 bases, read in frame from base 1. According to the germline V gene (reference sequence), CDR1 reads LNHDA and CDR2 reads SQIVND. V drops 3 bases and J drops 0 bases, leaving 9 bases in between. Peripheral blood CD8+ and CD4+ T cells from healthy donors, Susac syndrome patients and multiple sclerosis patients were profiled using high-throughput TCR beta sequencing. Recently defined diagnostic criteria for definite or probable disease were met by the Susac syndrome patients. Bulk CD8+ and CD4+ T cells were purified by magnetic negative isolation, whereas CD8+ TEMRA cells were enriched by FACS. Blood was drawn into EDTA tubes, processed within 24 hours, and PBMCs were isolated by density gradient centrifugation. PBMCs destined for TCR sequencing were cryopreserved in liquid nitrogen and later thawed in a 37 °C water bath. The sorted or isolated CD4+, CD8+ and CD8+ TEMRA cells reached a purity of at least 90%.

The receptor comes from a human donor with Susac syndrome. The sequencing input was CD8+ T cells from PBMCs. The chain is made from TRBV19 and TRBJ2-7; the D gene lacks a confident call. The bases are TGTGCCAGTAGTATTCCTCGCGGCTCCTACGAGCAGTACTTC. It translates as CASSIPRGSYEQYF.